The 32 T cell receptor beta chains given below trace back to one sample, sequenced in a study of T-cell reconstitution after alpha-beta-depleted transplantation in children. Unique molecular identifiers were incorporated into the prepared TCRbeta library. In TCRdb, the PCR reads were re-called with MiXCR into one record per CDR3 protein. The repertoire holds 350,000 to 500,000 distinct CDR3 sequences, approximately 42% seen once, with 27% in the top ten. Material: PBMCs, obtained before TCRalphabeta/CD19-depleted stem cell transplant. These receptors were obtained from a girl aged 2 to 9 with aplastic anemia, due to receive a stem cell transplant.

Notes on this clonotype: Germline and junction disagree at one end, which may indicate a read error. This rearrangement joins TRBV20-1 to TRBJ1-6; possible D gene TRBD1, 6 bases. Per the germline V gene, CDR1 is DFQATT and CDR2 is SNEGSKA (reference sequence). CDR3 length equals 11 residues. The CDR3 reads CSASGDSSLHF. CDR3 nucleotides: TGCAGTGCTTCAGGGGATTCATCCCTCCACTTT.

This clonotype was seen ten or more times. This chain uses TRBV5-1 with TRBJ2-7, with 8 bases matching TRBD2. Germline CDR1 is SGHRS and CDR2 is YFSETQ. Trimming at V came to 1 base and at J to 6 bases, leaving 9 bases not matched to a gene. The CDR3 has 15 residues. Here the CDR3 DNA reads TGCGCCAGCAGCTTGATAGGGGCGGGAGGTGTCGAGCAGTACTTC. This gives the protein CASSLIGAGGVEQYF.

This clonotype was detected ten times or more. The CDR3 bases are TGTGCCAGCAGTTTAAGCAGAATCCTATTCGGGGAGCTGTTTTTT. Protein product: CASSLSRILFGELFF. The chain carries TRBV27 and TRBJ2-2, with no clear D. Germline CDR1 and CDR2: MNHEY and SMNVEV (reference sequence). This CDR3 is built from 15 residues. Trimming shortened V by 2 bases and J by 7 bases, and 14 bases separated the two germline ends.

This clonotype has a count of ten or more. The rearrangement links TRBV28 to TRBJ2-7; TRBD1 matches at 8 bases. Germline-derived CDR1 and CDR2 are MDHEN and SYDVKM. The CDR3 loop spans 15 amino acids. V was clipped by 6 bases and J by 5 bases; unmatched bases: 12. CDR3 nucleotides: TGTGCCAGCAGCCCCTTCCGGGACAGGCGACACGAGCAGTACTTC. Amino acids: CASSPFRDRRHEQYF.

About this clonotype: A read error may account for a junction end that differs from germline. V is TRBV7-9 and J is TRBJ2-1; D might be TRBD2 (5 bases). CDR3 size: 15 residues. Per germline, CDR1 SEHNR and CDR2 FQNEAQ (reference sequence). Here the CDR3 DNA reads TGTGCCAGCAGCCCCAGCGAGACTACAAACAATGAGCCGTTCTTC. Protein: CASSPSETTNNEPFF.

This chain uses TRBV10-3 with TRBJ2-7; D gene uncertain. Germline CDR1 is ENHRY and CDR2 is SYGVKD. The V end was cut by 2 bases, the J end by 4 bases, with 9 bases between. The CDR3 sequence is 13 residues long. CDR3 amino acids: CAISEIKNYEQYF. The CDR3 coding sequence is TGTGCCATCAGTGAGATAAAGAATTACGAGCAGTACTTC.

This clonotype was seen many times. The gene calls are TRBV5-1 and TRBJ2-1; 10 bases are shared with TRBD2. This CDR3 region has 16 residues. Looked up from germline, CDR1 is SGHRS and CDR2 is YFSETQ. The V gene end was trimmed by 1 base and the J gene end by 7 bases; junction bases not matched to a gene: 8. CDR3 protein: CASSLRASGRGNEQFF. The CDR3 DNA is TGCGCCAGCAGCTTGAGGGCTAGCGGGAGAGGTAATGAGCAGTTCTTC.

The table lists this clonotype with many counts. As DNA, the CDR3 is TGCAGCGTTGGGCGTGGGGGGCAGGAGACCCAGTACTTC. As protein: CSVGRGGQETQYF. The chain is built from TRBV29-1 and TRBJ2-5; D possibly matches TRBD1 or TRBD2 (6 bases each). V was clipped by 4 bases and J by 5 bases, with 14 bases between them. Germline CDR1 is SQVTM and CDR2 is ANQGSEA. The CDR3 is 13 amino acids.

This clonotype has a single count. In this CDR3 the conserved last residue, phenylalanine or tryptophan, is missing, so a read error is likely. The chain recombines TRBV7-2 with TRBJ2-1; 9 bases map to TRBD2. This CDR3 contains 14 residues. V was pared by 6 bases and J by 8 bases, with 8 bases of the junction left unmatched. Germline V gives CDR1 SGHTA, CDR2 FQGNSA. DNA of the CDR3: TGTGCCAGCAGTCAAGACCGGACTAGCGATGAGCAGTTCCTC. This encodes CASSQDRTSDEQFL.

The CDR3 loop reads CSASKARELFF. The CDR3 DNA is TGCAGTGCTAGCAAGGCCAGGGAGCTGTTTTTT. The chain recombines TRBV20-1 with TRBJ2-2; no clear D gene. Trimming took 3 bases from V and 9 from J, leaving 8 bases between them. Per the germline V gene, CDR1 is DFQATT and CDR2 is SNEGSKA (reference sequence). The length of the CDR3 is 11 residues.

This chain connects TRBV6-2 or TRBV6-3 to TRBJ2-1; 8 bases align to TRBD2. Germline values: CDR1 MNHEY, CDR2 SVGEGT. There are 16 residues in the CDR3. V was clipped by 5 bases and J by 4 bases; unmatched bases: 10. The CDR3 region has the DNA TGTGCCAGCAGTGCCCCCCGGGGGGGAAATTACAATGAGCAGTTCTTC. Translation: CASSAPRGGNYNEQFF.

The chain carries TRBV20-1 and TRBJ2-1; D not resolved. V gave up 0 bases and J gave up 6 bases, with 12 bases separating them. The CDR3 runs 14 residues. CDR1 and CDR2 (germline): DFQATT, SNEGSKA (reference sequence). The CDR3 spells CSARDLATANEQFF. For the CDR3, the DNA is TGCAGTGCTAGAGATCTGGCTACCGCCAATGAGCAGTTCTTC.

This sequence joins TRBV5-1 and TRBJ2-7; no clear D gene. The CDR3 is 14 residues long. Germline CDR1 is SGHRS and CDR2 is YFSETQ. With 0 bases removed from V and 6 bases from J, the gap between germline ends came to 13 bases. CDR3 sequence: CASSLEHPLGEQYF. For the CDR3, the DNA is TGCGCCAGCAGCTTGGAGCACCCTTTGGGCGAGCAGTACTTC.

The gene calls are TRBV6-2 or TRBV6-3 and TRBJ2-3; D is tentatively TRBD1 or TRBD2 (5 bases each). The CDR3 has 16 residues. Germline V gene data show CDR1 as MNHEY and CDR2 as SVGEGT. Trimming cost V 7 bases and J 2 bases, with 19 bases left between them. This CDR3 is CASTPSGGYLTDTQYF. The CDR3 nucleotides read TGTGCCAGCACCCCCAGTGGGGGATACCTCACAGATACGCAGTATTTT.

This clonotype was seen more than once but under ten times. The chain uses TRBV27 and TRBJ2-7, with 7 bases that match TRBD2. The CDR3 consists of 13 residues. The germline V gene has CDR1 MNHEY and CDR2 SMNVEV (reference sequence). The V and J ends lost 6 bases and 0 bases, in that order; junction bases with no gene match: 2. The CDR3 region has the DNA TGTGCCAGCAGGAAGCGGGGCTCCTACGAGCAGTACTTC. As protein: CASRKRGSYEQYF.

This clonotype was seen only a few times. CDR3 amino acids: CSAATGFSGNTIYF. The DNA of the CDR3 is TGCAGTGCTGCGACAGGATTCTCTGGAAACACCATATATTTT. This sequence joins TRBV20-1 and TRBJ1-3, with a weak D call TRBD1 (6 bases). This CDR3 contains 14 residues. Germline V gene lookup returns CDR1 DFQATT and CDR2 SNEGSKA (reference sequence). The ends were cut back, 5 bases at V and 0 bases at J, with 11 bases in the middle.

The V and J genes are TRBV5-1 and TRBJ1-1; tentatively, D is TRBD1 (6 bases). CDR3 length: 15 amino acids. Trimming cost V 2 bases and J 1 base, with 12 bases left between them. Germline CDR1 SGHRS, CDR2 YFSETQ. CDR3 DNA sequence: TGCGCCAGCAGCTTCTTGACAGGACCGAACACTGAAGCTTTCTTT. Amino acids: CASSFLTGPNTEAFF.

Ten or more counts support this clonotype. The chain joins TRBV11-2 to TRBJ1-1; TRBD1 matches at 7 bases. This CDR3 is 12 amino acids long. V was pared by 6 bases and J by 9 bases, with 7 bases of the junction left unmatched. Germline values: CDR1 SGHAT, CDR2 FQNNGV. DNA of the CDR3: TGTGCCAGCAGTTATCAACAGGGGAAAGCTTTCTTT. The encoded protein is CASSYQQGKAFF.

The chain has TRBV20-1 and TRBJ2-3, with 7 positions matching TRBD2. Germline lookup yields CDR1 DFQATT and CDR2 SNEGSKA (reference sequence). The CDR3 is 13 residues long. The junction had 2 bases not matched to a gene; V was cut back by 5 bases and J by 0 bases. This chain's CDR3 is CSAAGLSTDTQYF. The DNA for the CDR3 is TGCAGTGCTGCGGGACTAAGCACAGATACGCAGTATTTT.

In this sample, this clonotype turned up many times. The chain links TRBV3-1 to TRBJ1-1; no definite D call. CDR1 is LGHDT and CDR2 is YNNKEL in the germline V gene (reference sequence). The germline V and J ends were trimmed by 4 bases and 9 bases, with 12 bases remaining between them. This CDR3 spans 12 amino acids. CDR3 in amino acids: CASSRSAGKAFF. Here the CDR3 DNA reads TGTGCCAGCAGCCGTAGCGCGGGGAAAGCTTTCTTT.

This clonotype was seen only a few times. The chain employs TRBV2 and TRBJ2-7, with D hard to call. The CDR3 extends over 16 amino acids. Per the germline V gene, CDR1 is SNHLY and CDR2 is FYNNEI. Trimming stripped 6 bases from V and 2 bases from J, with 20 bases between. The CDR3 here is CASRERSGKGTYEQYF. DNA of the CDR3: TGTGCCAGCAGGGAAAGAAGTGGAAAAGGGACCTACGAGCAGTACTTC.

This clonotype has more than one count but fewer than ten. The V call is TRBV5-1, the J call TRBJ2-1, with 13 bases fitting TRBD2. Trimming took 3 bases from V and 3 from J; bases not matched to a gene: 9. Germline V gene lookup returns CDR1 SGHRS and CDR2 YFSETQ. The CDR3 totals 18 residues. Here the CDR3 reads CASSSGTSGMVIYNEQFF. The CDR3 DNA follows: TGCGCCAGCAGCTCCGGGACTAGCGGGATGGTTATCTACAATGAGCAGTTCTTC.

The rearrangement links TRBV20-1 to TRBJ2-2; D might be TRBD2 (7 bases). This CDR3 spans 15 amino acids. Trimming pared 6 bases from V and 6 bases from J, leaving 20 bases between. CDR1 DFQATT and CDR2 SNEGSKA come from the germline V gene (reference sequence). The CDR3 sequence is CSAPSGGDISGELFF. Written as DNA, the CDR3 is TGCAGTGCACCCAGTGGGGGGGACATTTCCGGGGAGCTGTTTTTT.

The V gene is TRBV6-5, the J gene TRBJ2-2; 12 bases agree with TRBD2. V lost 4 bases, J lost 7 bases, and 7 bases stayed unmatched. Germline lookup yields CDR1 MNHEY and CDR2 SVGAGI. The CDR3 covers 16 residues. CDR3 in amino acids: CASSLGLAGWNGELFF. The CDR3 DNA is TGTGCCAGCAGTTTGGGACTAGCGGGTTGGAACGGGGAGCTGTTTTTT.

V gene TRBV11-2 combines with J gene TRBJ1-2; D gene ambiguous. Between the trimmed V and J ends, which lost 6 bases and 0 bases, there was a span of 14 bases. The CDR3 consists of 15 residues. Looked up from germline, CDR1 is SGHAT and CDR2 is FQNNGV. CDR3 nucleotide sequence: TGTGCCAGCAGGCCATCAGGATTATCTAACTATGGCTACACCTTC. As protein: CASRPSGLSNYGYTF.

This rearrangement joins TRBV23-1 to TRBJ2-7; no clear D. TRBV23-1 is sorted into the ORF group, with uncertain function. V lost 7 bases and J lost 1, with 17 bases in between. The CDR3 loop spans 15 amino acids. The DNA for the CDR3 is TGCGCCAGCATCCCTCGGTGTTGGGAATCCTACGAGCAGTACTTC. Amino acids: CASIPRCWESYEQYF.

The rearrangement uses TRBV4-1 and TRBJ2-5; 8 bases fit TRBD1. CDR1 MGHRA and CDR2 YSYEKL come from the germline V gene. This CDR3 region has 16 residues. Trimming took 1 base from V and 4 from J; bases not matched to a gene: 8. CDR3 region: CASSQATGAEGETQYF. The CDR3 bases are TGCGCCAGCAGCCAAGCGACAGGGGCCGAGGGAGAGACCCAGTACTTC.

The V gene is TRBV5-1, the J gene TRBJ1-1, with 7 bases aligning to TRBD1. V lost 4 bases to trimming and J lost 3 bases; unmatched junction nucleotides: 6. CDR3 length: 14 residues. Germline V lookup: CDR1 SGHRS, CDR2 YFSETQ. CDR3 sequence (DNA): TGCGCCAGCAGCCCGTTCGACAGGGACACTGAAGCTTTCTTT. It specifies CASSPFDRDTEAFF.

This rearrangement joins TRBV7-3 to TRBJ2-5, with a tentative D call TRBD2 (5 bases). Germline CDR1 SGHTA, CDR2 FQGTGA. This CDR3 spans 16 amino acids. Trimming cost V 5 bases and J 5 bases, with 21 bases left between them. This CDR3 reads CASSPGVAPVWETQYF. The CDR3 DNA reads as TGTGCCAGCAGCCCCGGGGTGGCTCCCGTATGGGAGACCCAGTACTTC.

This clonotype was observed a few times. J is TRBJ2-7 and V is TRBV5-6; D not resolved. The V gene's germline CDR1 is SGHDT and CDR2 YYEEEE. The CDR3 spans 11 residues. The V end was cut by 1 base, the J end by 5 bases, with 4 bases between. The CDR3: CASSLKNEQYF. The CDR3 DNA follows: TGTGCCAGCAGCTTGAAGAACGAGCAGTACTTC.

The gene calls are TRBV14 and TRBJ1-2; 7 bases line up with TRBD1. Germline V gene lookup returns CDR1 SGHDN and CDR2 FVKESK. The trim removed 1 base at V and 3 bases at J, leaving 8 bases unmatched. CDR3 length equals 16 residues. For the CDR3, the DNA is TGTGCCAGCAGCCAAGGGGCCCGACAGGGACACTATGGCTACACCTTC. Protein product: CASSQGARQGHYGYTF. Full variable domain (remainder filled in from reference TRBV14 and TRBJ1-2): EAGVTQFPSHSVIEKGQTVTLRCDPISGHDNLYWYRRVMGKEIKFLLHFVKESKQDESGMPNNRFLAERTGGTYSTLKVQPAELEDSGVYFCASSQGARQGHYGYTFGSGTRLTVV.

This clonotype appeared many times. This chain uses TRBV12-3 or TRBV12-4 with TRBJ2-3; 8 bases line up with TRBD1. Trimming cost V 4 bases and J 4 bases; bases outside gene matches: 1. The CDR3 sequence is 13 residues long. The DNA of the CDR3 is TGTGCCAGCAGTTCAGGGGGCGCAGATACGCAGTATTTT. Its protein is CASSSGGADTQYF.